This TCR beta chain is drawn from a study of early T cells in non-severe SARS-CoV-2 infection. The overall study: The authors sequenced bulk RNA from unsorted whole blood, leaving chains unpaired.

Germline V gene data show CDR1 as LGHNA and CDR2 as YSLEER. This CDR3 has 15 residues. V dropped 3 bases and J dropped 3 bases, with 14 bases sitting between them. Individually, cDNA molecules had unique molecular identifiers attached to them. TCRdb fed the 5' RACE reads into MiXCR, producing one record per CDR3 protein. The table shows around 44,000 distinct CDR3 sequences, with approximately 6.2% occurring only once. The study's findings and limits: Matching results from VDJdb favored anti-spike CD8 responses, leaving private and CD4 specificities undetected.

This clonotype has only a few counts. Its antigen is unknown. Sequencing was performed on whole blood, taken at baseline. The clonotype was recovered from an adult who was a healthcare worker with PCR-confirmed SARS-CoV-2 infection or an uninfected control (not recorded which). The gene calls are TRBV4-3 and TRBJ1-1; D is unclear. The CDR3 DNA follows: TGCGCCAGCAGCCAGGTAGGGCTCCTGGACACTGAAGCTTTCTTT. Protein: CASSQVGLLDTEAFF.